Below, one TCR beta chain is given with its context. Its cognate antigen is unknown. This sample was taken from a study of T cell responses to AZD1222 COVID-19 vaccine. The table came from immunoSEQ multiplex PCR; TCRdb's copy has only in-frame clones and leaves some out. The data hold about 140,000 clones, with about 90% observed a single time. General observations from the study: Donors in the cohort were predominantly white British and more often female, and clonal diversity was possibly underestimated. It was only after the peak T cell response that any repertoires were sampled.

Looked up from germline, CDR1 is SGDLS and CDR2 is YYNGEE. Trimming took off 4 bases at V and 1 base at J, with 12 bases between the two ends. This CDR3 is 15 amino acids long. The J gene is TRBJ1-3, the V gene TRBV9; a weak D match, TRBD1 (6 bases). The sequencing used peripheral blood, collected 28 days after the second dose of the MenACWY control vaccine. The sequence was obtained from an adult who received the MenACWY meningococcal vaccine as a control. The CDR3 bases are TGTGCCAGCAGCCTACAGGGATCTTCTGGAAACACCATATATTTT. This gives the protein CASSLQGSSGNTIYF.